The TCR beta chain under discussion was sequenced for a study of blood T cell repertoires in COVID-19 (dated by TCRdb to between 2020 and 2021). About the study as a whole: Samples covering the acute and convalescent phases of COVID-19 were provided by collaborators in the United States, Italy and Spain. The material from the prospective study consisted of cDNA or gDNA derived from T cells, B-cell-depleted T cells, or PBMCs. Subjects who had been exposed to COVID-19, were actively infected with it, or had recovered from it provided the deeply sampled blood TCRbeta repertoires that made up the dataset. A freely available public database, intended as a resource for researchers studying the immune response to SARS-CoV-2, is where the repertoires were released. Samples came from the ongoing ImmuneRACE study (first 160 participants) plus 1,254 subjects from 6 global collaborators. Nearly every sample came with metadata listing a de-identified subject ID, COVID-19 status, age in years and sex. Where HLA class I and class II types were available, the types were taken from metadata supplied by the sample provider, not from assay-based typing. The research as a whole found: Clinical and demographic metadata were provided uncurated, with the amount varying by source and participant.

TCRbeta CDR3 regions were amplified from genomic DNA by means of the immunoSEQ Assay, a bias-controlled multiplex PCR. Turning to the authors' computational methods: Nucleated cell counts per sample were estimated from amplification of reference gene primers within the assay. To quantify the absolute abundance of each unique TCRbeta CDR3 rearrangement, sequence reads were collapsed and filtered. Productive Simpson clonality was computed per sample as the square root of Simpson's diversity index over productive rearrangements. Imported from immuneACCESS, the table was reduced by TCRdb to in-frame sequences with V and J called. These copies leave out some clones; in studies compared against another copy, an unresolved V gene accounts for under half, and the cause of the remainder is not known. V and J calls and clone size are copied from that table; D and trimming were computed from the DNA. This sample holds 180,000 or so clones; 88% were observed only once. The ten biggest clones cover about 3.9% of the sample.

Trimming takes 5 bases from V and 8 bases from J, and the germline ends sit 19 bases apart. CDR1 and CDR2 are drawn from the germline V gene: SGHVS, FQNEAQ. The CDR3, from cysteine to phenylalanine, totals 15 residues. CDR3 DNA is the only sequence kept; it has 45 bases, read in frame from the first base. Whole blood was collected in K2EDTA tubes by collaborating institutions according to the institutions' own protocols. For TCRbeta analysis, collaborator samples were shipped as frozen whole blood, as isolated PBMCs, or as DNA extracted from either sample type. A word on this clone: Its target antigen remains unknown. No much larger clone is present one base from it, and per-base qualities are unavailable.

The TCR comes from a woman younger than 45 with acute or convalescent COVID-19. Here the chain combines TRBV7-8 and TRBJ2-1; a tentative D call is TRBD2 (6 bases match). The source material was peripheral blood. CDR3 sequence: CASSPRLVHVDEQFF. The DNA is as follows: TGTGCCAGCAGCCCCCGACTAGTACATGTTGATGAGCAGTTCTTC.